Described below is a single TCR beta chain sequence and its context. Its antigen is as yet unknown. This entry comes from a study of graft-versus-host responses after intestinal transplantation. Study information: All recipients were given anti-thymocyte globulin induction, and tacrolimus and steroids were then administered for three to four years.

The CDR3 is 15 amino acids. Graft samples were processed, releasing intraepithelial and lamina propria lymphocytes. Points from the study as a whole: Detection of GvH clones occurred in recipient marrow, and some had their first appearance in ileum or blood. Researchers found peak circulating GvH clone levels linked to early post-transplant HvG declines. High graft-versus-host to host-versus-graft clonal ratios were seen in allografts of patients with graft-donor T cell macrochimerism.

Profiled with immunoSEQ multiplex PCR; TCRdb holds only in-frame clones, not every one. Here the sample spans 9,800 or so clones, approximately 81% being singletons. The chain links TRBV21-1 to TRBJ2-5; TRBD2 is the table's D call and was not checked against the DNA. The J call may be mistaken, given a closer DNA end match to TRBJ2-7. TRBV21-1 is a documented pseudogene. The source of this sequence is a human patient who received an intestinal transplant, so some T cells may come from the graft donor. Sequenced here: ileum tissue, sampled roughly 530 days after intestinal transplant. DNA for the CDR3: TGTGCCAGCAGCAAAACCGAACCTACACTATACGAGCAGTACTTC. Translating it yields CASSKTEPTLYEQYF.